This T cell receptor (beta chain) was documented in a study of T-cell reconstitution after alpha-beta-depleted transplantation in children. It was with unique molecular identifiers that the TCRbeta library was prepared. TCRdb re-called the PCR reads with MiXCR, one entry per CDR3 protein. The data contain about 420,000 distinct CDR3 sequences, under 20% of them singletons. Germline lookup yields CDR1 MNHNS and CDR2 SASEGT. Trimming removed 6 bases from V and 1 base from J, with 12 bases in between. The CDR3 sequence is 15 residues long. Study conclusions and caveats: Where alpha-beta T cells came from about two months after transplant was reportedly several hundred expanded graft clones. From newly produced T cells came most of the T-cell counts and diversity one year after transplant. Some patients' high day-60 TCRbeta diversity was attributed to recipient cells surviving conditioning.

With regard to this clonotype: Its target is not known.

The sequencing here drew on PBMCs, mostly from graft donor cells, taken 360 days after TCRalphabeta/CD19-depleted stem cell transplant. This sequence joins TRBV6-1 and TRBJ2-2; D is unclear. This TCR derives from a boy under two years old who had a stem cell transplant for Wiskott-Aldrich syndrome, so the T cells may come from the graft donor. DNA for the CDR3: TGTGCCAGCAGCCCGACACCCTTGAACACCGGGGAGCTGTTTTTT. Protein sequence: CASSPTPLNTGELFF.